A selection of T cell receptor beta chains follows, all from one sample in a study of CD8 T cells in Susac syndrome. TCRdb re-derived calls from the immunoSEQ multiplex PCR reads in MiXCR, one entry per CDR3 protein. The sample lists some 200,000 distinct CDR3 sequences; 95% were seen once. Sequenced input: CD8+ T cells from PBMCs. These receptors were obtained from a human donor with Susac syndrome. The CDR3 runs from the conserved cysteine through the conserved F or W. Where a row states a size, it is once, few, many or the class of an expanded clone; other rows omit it.

TRBJ1-2,TRBV27,once,CASTNPPNYGYTF
TRBJ1-3,TRBV30,NA,CAWEANTIYF
TRBJ1-1,TRBV12-3/TRBV12-4,once,CASSLGVGSNTEAFF
TRBJ1-2,TRBV11-1,NA,CARDSDIYGYTF
TRBJ2-3,TRBV2,NA,CASSDPPVAGYTDTQYF
TRBJ2-7,TRBV5-6,NA,CASSFGASTYEQYF
TRBJ2-7,TRBV3-1,NA,CASSQVDSKLYEQYF
TRBJ1-2,TRBV28,NA,CASSDPGQGPEFTF
TRBJ1-2,TRBV10-3,NA,CAISEDPGTGDGYTF
TRBJ1-2,TRBV6-5,NA,CASSYSQGEGGYTF
TRBJ1-1,TRBV12-3/TRBV12-4,few,CASSLGTLEAFF
TRBJ2-2,TRBV9,NA,CASSVGVPSPNTGELFF
TRBJ2-7,TRBV19,NA,CASSIVGSSYEQYF
TRBJ1-3,TRBV30,NA,CAWRGSGNTIYF